Below, 5 T cell receptor beta chains from the same sample are listed, as sequenced in a study of blood T cell repertoires in COVID-19 (dated by TCRdb to 2020 to 2021). The library came from the immunoSEQ multiplex PCR assay. Held by TCRdb, this immuneACCESS table contains in-frame sequences only and omits some clones. Under half of the omission traces to an unresolved V gene where checked; the cause of the rest is unknown. For this sample the table gives 130,000 to 150,000 clones, of which around 84% were detected only once. The ten biggest clones cover 4.8% of the sample. Sequenced material: peripheral blood. The receptors were sampled from a human donor in a cohort sampled during active COVID-19.

The count of this clone is one. The genes are TRBV6-5 and TRBJ1-1; TRBD1 matches at 7 bases. The CDR3 is made up of 15 amino acids. The V gene's germline CDR1 is MNHEY and CDR2 SVGAGI. With 6 bases clipped from V and 2 bases from J, the junction kept 9 bases outside the gene matches. The DNA of the CDR3 is TGTGCCAGCAGCCAGCACCGGGACAGCAACACTGAAGCTTTCTTT. Its protein product is CASSQHRDSNTEAFF.

The chain links TRBV3-1 (or the pseudogene TRBV3-2) to TRBJ1-1; D gene unclear. The ends were cut back, 0 bases at V and 5 bases at J, with 16 bases in the middle. The CDR3 covers 16 residues. Germline V lookup: CDR1 LGHDT, CDR2 YNNKEL (reference sequence). CDR3 residues: CASSQDRRPGGTEAFF. For the CDR3, the DNA is TGTGCCAGCAGCCAAGATCGACGGCCGGGTGGGACTGAAGCTTTCTTT.

The chain recombines TRBV15 with TRBJ2-3; 7 positions agree with TRBD1. The germline gives CDR1 LNHNV, CDR2 YYDKDF (reference sequence). The J segment lost 3 bases and the V segment lost 2 bases, leaving 5 bases of the junction unmatched. The CDR3 extends over 15 amino acids. The CDR3 nucleotides are TGTGCCACCAGCAGATCTGGGACAGAAACAGATACGCAGTATTTT. This codes for CATSRSGTETDTQYF.

The chain couples TRBV19 to TRBJ2-2; TRBD1 is a possible D gene (6 bases). The CDR3 is made up of 15 amino acids. The germline V gene encodes CDR1 LNHDA and CDR2 SQIVND (reference sequence). V was shortened by 6 bases and J by 2 bases, with 13 bases between the two germline ends. Written as DNA, the CDR3 is TGTGCCAGTAGCCTAAGACAGGAAAACACCGGGGAGCTGTTTTTT. Translation: CASSLRQENTGELFF.

The rearrangement joins TRBV15 to TRBJ2-5, with a tentative D call TRBD1 (7 bases). Trimming took off 1 base at V and 6 bases at J, with 15 bases between the two ends. The CDR3 length is 15 residues. The germline V gene encodes CDR1 LNHNV and CDR2 YYDKDF (reference sequence). DNA for the CDR3: TGTGCCACCAGCAGAGCAGACAGGGACTCGAAGACCCAGTACTTC. It encodes CATSRADRDSKTQYF.